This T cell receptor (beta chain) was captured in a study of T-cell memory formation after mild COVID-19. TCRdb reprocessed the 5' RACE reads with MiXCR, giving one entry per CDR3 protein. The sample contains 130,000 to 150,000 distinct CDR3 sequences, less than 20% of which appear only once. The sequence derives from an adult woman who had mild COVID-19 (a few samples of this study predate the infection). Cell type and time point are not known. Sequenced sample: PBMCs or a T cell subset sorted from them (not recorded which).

As DNA, the CDR3 is TGTGCCAGCAGCCTTACAGGGTCAGCCAAAAACATTCAGTACTTC. Amino acid sequence: CASSLTGSAKNIQYF. V gene TRBV7-9 combines with J gene TRBJ2-4, with D perhaps TRBD1 (6 bases). Trimming took off 5 bases at V and 0 bases at J, with 11 bases between the two ends. Per germline, CDR1 SEHNR and CDR2 FQNEAQ (reference sequence). The CDR3 loop spans 15 amino acids.